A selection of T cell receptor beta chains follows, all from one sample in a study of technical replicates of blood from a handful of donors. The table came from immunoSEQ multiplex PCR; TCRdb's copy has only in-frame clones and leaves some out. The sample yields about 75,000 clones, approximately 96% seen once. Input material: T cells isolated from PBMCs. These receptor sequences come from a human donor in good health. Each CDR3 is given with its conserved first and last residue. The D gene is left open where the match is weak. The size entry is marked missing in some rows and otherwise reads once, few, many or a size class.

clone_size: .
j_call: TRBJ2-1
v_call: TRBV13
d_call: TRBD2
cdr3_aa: CASSRVTSGRSYNEQFF
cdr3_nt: TGTGCCAGCAGCCGGGTGACTAGCGGGAGGTCCTACAATGAGCAGTTCTTC

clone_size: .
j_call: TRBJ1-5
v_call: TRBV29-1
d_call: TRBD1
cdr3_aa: CSVGQGTGLDQPQHF
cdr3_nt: TGCAGCGTTGGGCAAGGGACAGGGCTTGATCAGCCCCAGCATTTT

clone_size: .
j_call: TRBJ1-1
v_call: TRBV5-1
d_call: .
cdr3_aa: CASSVPGHPNTEAFF
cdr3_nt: TGCGCCAGCAGCGTTCCGGGACACCCGAACACTGAAGCTTTCTTT

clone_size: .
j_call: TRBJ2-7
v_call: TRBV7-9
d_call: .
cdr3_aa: CASSLDQGRSYEQYF
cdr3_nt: TGTGCCAGCAGCTTAGACCAGGGGCGAAGTTACGAGCAGTACTTC

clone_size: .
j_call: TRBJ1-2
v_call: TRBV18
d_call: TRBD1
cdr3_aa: CASSPTRAGQANYGYTF
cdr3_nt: TGTGCCAGCTCACCCACCCGCGCGGGACAGGCGAACTATGGCTACACCTTC

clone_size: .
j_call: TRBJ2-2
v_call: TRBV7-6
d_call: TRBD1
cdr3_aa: CASSSYRGENTGELFF
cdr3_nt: TGTGCCAGCAGCTCCTACAGGGGGGAAAACACCGGGGAGCTGTTTTTT

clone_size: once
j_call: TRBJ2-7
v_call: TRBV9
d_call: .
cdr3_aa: CASSVGPGSYEQYF
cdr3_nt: TGTGCCAGCAGCGTAGGCCCAGGTTCCTACGAGCAGTACTTC

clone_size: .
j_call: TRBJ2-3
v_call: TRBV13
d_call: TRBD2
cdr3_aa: CASSQKREWSTDTQYF
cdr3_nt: TGTGCCAGCAGCCAAAAGCGGGAGTGGAGCACAGATACGCAGTATTTT

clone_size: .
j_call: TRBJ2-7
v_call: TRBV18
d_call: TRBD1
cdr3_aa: CASSPPGIWDRGSYEQYF
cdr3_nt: TGTGCCAGCTCACCACCGGGTATCTGGGACAGGGGCTCCTACGAGCAGTACTTC

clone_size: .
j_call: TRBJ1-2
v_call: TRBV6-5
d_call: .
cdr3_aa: CASSYATLPSSYGYTF
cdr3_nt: TGTGCCAGCAGTTACGCGACCCTACCTAGTTCCTATGGCTACACCTTC

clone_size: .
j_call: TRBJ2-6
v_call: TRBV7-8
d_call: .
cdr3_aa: CASSLYGGSGANVLTF
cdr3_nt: TGTGCCAGCAGCTTATACGGGGGATCTGGGGCCAACGTCCTGACTTTC

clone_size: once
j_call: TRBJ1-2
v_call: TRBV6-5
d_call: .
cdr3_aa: CASSYLPTNYGYTF
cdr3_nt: TGTGCCAGCAGTTACCTACCCACCAACTATGGCTACACCTTC

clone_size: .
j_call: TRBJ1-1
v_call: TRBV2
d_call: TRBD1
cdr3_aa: CASSEEGATTEAFF
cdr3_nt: TGTGCCAGCAGTGAGGAGGGGGCGACGACTGAAGCTTTCTTT

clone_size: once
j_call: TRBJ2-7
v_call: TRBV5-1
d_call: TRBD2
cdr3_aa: CASSQISGPREQYF
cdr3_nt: TGCGCCAGCAGCCAAATTAGCGGGCCGCGAGAGCAGTACTTC